These 32 T cell receptor beta chains were sequenced from one sample in a study of human T cells and chemical hapten exposure. TCRdb fed the RACE reads into MiXCR, producing one record per CDR3 protein. The sample lists approximately 120,000 distinct CDR3 sequences, roughly a tenth occurring once. The time point was: patch test 2, 6 weeks after DPC sensitization. Treatment in this sample: therapeutic diphenylcyclopropenone sensitization with weekly scalp DPC. This specimen was whole blood, taken in connection with sensitization to the hapten diphenylcyclopropenone (DPC). These receptors all come from a woman between 40 and 55 years old with alopecia areata. Some clones in this sample may be carry-over from other donors' samples.

As concerns this clonotype: One end of the junction fails to match germline, which may point to a read error. J is TRBJ2-3 and V is TRBV20-1; D unclear. CDR3 length: 13 residues. CDR1 is DFQATT, CDR2 SNEGSKA, per germline (reference sequence). In DNA form, the CDR3 reads TGCAGTGCTGGAGATCGAAGCACAGATACGCAGTATTTT. It is translated as CSAGDRSTDTQYF.

This clonotype was detected a few times. This chain uses TRBV6-1 with TRBJ1-6; TRBD1 matches at 12 bases. Trimming at V came to 7 bases and at J to 8 bases, leaving 9 bases not matched to a gene. Germline CDR1 reads MNHNS; CDR2 reads SASEGT. The CDR3 runs to 16 residues. The DNA for the CDR3 is TGTGCCAGCACCTTCGGGACAGGGGGCGCGGATTCACCCCTCCACTTT. The encoded protein is CASTFGTGGADSPLHF.

The chain uses TRBV6-6 and TRBJ2-7; 7 nucleotides match TRBD2. The junction had 8 bases not matched to a gene; V was cut back by 6 bases and J by 3 bases. This CDR3 region has 14 residues. Germline V gives CDR1 MNHNY, CDR2 SVGAGI (reference sequence). The chain's CDR3 is CASSPEGGYYEQYF. As DNA, the CDR3 is TGTGCCAGCAGCCCCGAGGGAGGGTACTACGAGCAGTACTTC.

This clonotype occurred a few times. This rearrangement joins TRBV19 to TRBJ1-1; no clear D. The CDR3 has 13 residues. From germline, CDR1 is LNHDA and CDR2 SQIVND (reference sequence). V lost 3 bases, J lost 1 base, and 6 bases lay in between. The CDR3 DNA reads as TGTGCCAGTAGTATCTCGACGAACACTGAAGCTTTCTTT. It specifies CASSISTNTEAFF.

Many counts were recorded for this clonotype. This chain links TRBV20-1 with TRBJ2-4; the D gene is possibly TRBD1 (5 bases). The CDR3 has 15 residues. Germline loops: CDR1 DFQATT, CDR2 SNEGSKA (reference sequence). The ends were cut back, 5 bases at V and 7 bases at J, with 21 bases in the middle. The DNA of the CDR3 is TGCAGTGCTTCCATAACGTCAGGGATTGAGAACATTCAGTACTTC. It is translated as CSASITSGIENIQYF.

This sequence joins TRBV19 and TRBJ1-5, with TRBD1 identical over 7 bases. The V segment lost 8 bases and the J segment 7 bases; nucleotides outside the gene matches: 8. Germline V CDR1 and CDR2: LNHDA, SQIVND (reference sequence). This CDR3 has 13 residues. The CDR3 is CASDDRDGQPQHF. The CDR3 DNA reads as TGTGCCAGTGATGACAGGGATGGGCAGCCCCAGCATTTT.

There are a few counts of this clonotype. CDR3 in amino acids: CASSYSSSPGREQYF. CDR3 DNA: TGTGCCAGCAGTTACTCGTCCAGCCCCGGTAGGGAGCAGTACTTC. The chain has TRBV6-5 and TRBJ2-7, with D unclear. The CDR3 has 15 residues. The V and J ends lost 0 bases and 7 bases respectively, with 16 bases between them. The germline gives CDR1 MNHEY, CDR2 SVGAGI.

V usage is TRBV6-2 or TRBV6-3 and J usage is TRBJ2-1, with 15 bases that match TRBD2. The ends lost 11 bases at V and 2 bases at J; junction bases unmatched: 10. Germline V CDR1 and CDR2: MNHEY, SVGEGT. The CDR3 runs 17 residues. The CDR3 DNA sequence: TGTGCCTGTGGGACTAGCGGGGGGAACGTTCCCTACAATGAGCAGTTCTTC. As protein: CACGTSGGNVPYNEQFF.

This clonotype showed up many times. The chain recombines TRBV18 with TRBJ2-7; 8 nucleotides align to TRBD1. The trim removed 6 bases at V and 5 bases at J, leaving 3 bases unmatched. Looked up from germline, CDR1 is KGHSH and CDR2 is LQKENI. This CDR3 is built from 12 residues. Here the CDR3 reads CASSPGGNEQYF. In DNA, the CDR3 is TGTGCCAGCTCTCCAGGGGGCAACGAGCAGTACTTC. Full variable domain (outside the CDR3, taken from reference TRBV18 and TRBJ2-7): NAGVMQNPRHLVRRRGQEARLRCSPMKGHSHVYWYRQLPEEGLKFMVYLQKENIIDESGMPKERFSAEFPKEGPSILRIQQVVRGDSAAYFCASSPGGNEQYFGPGTRLTVT.

This clonotype occurred a few times. CDR3 region: CSAREGTVWAGEQFF. The CDR3 DNA sequence: TGCAGTGCTAGAGAGGGAACCGTCTGGGCCGGAGAGCAGTTCTTC. The chain combines TRBV20-1 with TRBJ2-1; no definite D call. Germline V lookup: CDR1 DFQATT, CDR2 SNEGSKA (reference sequence). This CDR3 region has 15 residues. The V gene lost 0 bases and the J gene lost 10 bases, with 19 bases spanning the gap.

This clonotype occurred a few times. Written as DNA, the CDR3 is TGTGCCAGCAGTCAAAGCAGGTCCTACAATGAGCAGTTCTTC. Residues: CASSQSRSYNEQFF. The chain couples TRBV6-2 or TRBV6-3 to TRBJ2-1; D is ambiguous. The V and J ends lost 5 bases and 1 base respectively, with 9 bases between them. The CDR3 totals 14 residues. Germline V gives CDR1 MNHEY, CDR2 SVGEGT.

V gene TRBV29-1 combines with J gene TRBJ2-7; no clear D gene. Deletions cut 8 bases from V and 5 bases from J, with 13 bases between. CDR1 SQVTM and CDR2 ANQGSEA come from the germline V gene. CDR3 size: 11 residues. The CDR3 nucleotides are TGCAGCACCCTGAGCAAGAACGAGCAGTACTTC. This encodes CSTLSKNEQYF.

This clonotype was seen at least ten times. The CDR3 DNA follows: TGTGCCAGCAGTGGACCCTCTCGACTAAACATTCAGTACTTC. Protein: CASSGPSRLNIQYF. V is TRBV6-4 and J is TRBJ2-4; D call uncertain. This CDR3 has 14 residues. V was pared by 4 bases and J by 6 bases, with 13 bases between. CDR1 is MRHNA and CDR2 is SNTAGT in the germline V gene.

This clonotype was found many times. This chain links TRBV7-2 with TRBJ2-6; 8 bases fit TRBD2. The CDR3 totals 19 residues. Germline loops: CDR1 SGHTA, CDR2 FQGNSA. The J segment lost 0 bases and the V segment lost 5 bases, leaving 12 bases of the junction unmatched. The CDR3 bases are TGTGCCAGCAGCGAGAGGTGGAGCGGGGGAATCTCTGGGGCCAACGTCCTGACTTTC. Translation: CASSERWSGGISGANVLTF. The variable domain in full, completed from reference TRBV7-2 and TRBJ2-6, reads GAGVSQSPSNKVTEKGKDVELRCDPISGHTALYWYRQSLGQGLEFLIYFQGNSAPDKSGLPSDRFSAERTGGSVSTLTIQRTQQEDSAVYLCASSERWSGGISGANVLTFGAGSRLTVL.

There are many counts of this clonotype. The V call is TRBV7-6, the J call TRBJ1-5, with D tentatively TRBD1 (6 bases). The V end was cut by 1 base, the J end by 7 bases, with 11 bases between. Germline CDR1 reads SGHVS; CDR2 reads FNYEAQ. This CDR3 is 14 amino acids long. CDR3 bases: TGTGCCAGCAGCTTAGGGAGGGGGAGCCAGCCCCAGCATTTT. Translated: CASSLGRGSQPQHF.

At least ten counts were recorded for this clonotype. The V call is TRBV10-3, the J call TRBJ2-3; 11 bases fit TRBD2. Losses at the gene ends were 4 bases for V and 2 bases for J; bases not matched to a gene: 5. This CDR3 is 16 amino acids long. The germline CDR1 and CDR2 sequences are ENHRY and SYGVKD. Written as DNA, the CDR3 is TGTGCCATCAGTGTGACTAGCGGGGAGTTCACAGATACGCAGTATTTT. Translating it yields CAISVTSGEFTDTQYF.

This clonotype showed up many times. The gene calls are TRBV28 and TRBJ1-5; D possibly corresponds to TRBD1 (5 bases). The V gene's germline CDR1 is MDHEN and CDR2 SYDVKM. V lost 2 bases and J 7 bases, leaving 15 bases between the germline ends. The CDR3 has 15 residues. The CDR3, as DNA: TGTGCCAGCAGTTTAGTCGTGCGGGGGGAACAGCCCCAGCATTTT. Translating it yields CASSLVVRGEQPQHF.

V gene TRBV7-2 combines with J gene TRBJ1-3; D not resolved. The germline V gene encodes CDR1 SGHTA and CDR2 FQGNSA. Trimming stripped 0 bases from V and 6 bases from J, with 6 bases between. The CDR3 is made up of 13 amino acids. CDR3 region: CASSLAQENTIYF. For the CDR3, the DNA is TGTGCCAGCAGCTTAGCTCAGGAAAACACCATATATTTT. Drawing the rest from reference TRBV7-2 and TRBJ1-3, the complete variable domain is GAGVSQSPSNKVTEKGKDVELRCDPISGHTALYWYRQSLGQGLEFLIYFQGNSAPDKSGLPSDRFSAERTGGSVSTLTIQRTQQEDSAVYLCASSLAQENTIYFGEGSWLTVV.

This clonotype showed up many times. The V and J genes are TRBV21-1 and TRBJ1-1. TRBV21-1 is listed as a pseudogene. This CDR3 has 10 residues. The CDR3 bases are TGTGCCAGTCACCGGGAGGGAGCTTTCTTT. This encodes CASHREGAFF.

This clonotype was observed at least ten times. The chain combines TRBV7-2 with TRBJ2-7; 8 bases line up with TRBD2. Germline V gives CDR1 SGHTA, CDR2 FQGNSA. The CDR3 loop spans 17 amino acids. The junction had 12 bases not matched to a gene; V was cut back by 5 bases and J by 0 bases. This CDR3 is CASSPRGAAGASYEQYF. CDR3 DNA: TGTGCCAGCAGCCCCCGAGGGGCAGCGGGGGCCTCCTACGAGCAGTACTTC.

This sequence joins TRBV7-8 and TRBJ1-5, with 8 bases that match TRBD1. Germline CDR1 is SGHVS and CDR2 is FQNEAQ. V lost 5 bases, J lost 4 bases, and 7 bases stayed unmatched. This CDR3 spans 15 amino acids. The CDR3 region has the DNA TGTGCCAGCAGCCCGCCGGACAGGGATAATCAGCCCCAGCATTTT. Protein product: CASSPPDRDNQPQHF.

This clonotype was counted once. A much larger clone lies one base from this, so it may be a read error. The chain has TRBV27 and TRBJ2-5; weak D call: TRBD2 (6 bases). The CDR3 covers 14 residues. Between the trimmed V and J ends, which lost 8 bases and 3 bases, there was a span of 16 bases. In germline, CDR1 is MNHEY, CDR2 SMNVEV (reference sequence). CDR3 residues: CASGPLGGEETQYF. CDR3 sequence (DNA): TGTGCCAGCGGCCCCCTCGGGGGAGAAGAGACCCAGTACTTC.

This chain uses TRBV2 with TRBJ2-2, with TRBD1 matching 9 bases. The J segment lost 4 bases and the V segment lost 7 bases, leaving 19 bases of the junction unmatched. Germline assignment: CDR1 SNHLY and CDR2 FYNNEI. The CDR3 covers 19 residues. The CDR3 spells CASNPMSFPGQGGTGELFF. The CDR3 DNA reads as TGTGCCAGCAATCCTATGAGCTTCCCGGGACAGGGAGGCACCGGGGAGCTGTTTTTT.

The chain has TRBV5-1 and TRBJ1-2, with D possibly TRBD1 on 5 matching bases. Trimming pared 1 base from V and 2 bases from J, leaving 9 bases between. From germline, CDR1 is SGHRS and CDR2 YFSETQ. CDR3 length equals 14 residues. The CDR3 nucleotides are TGCGCCAGCAGCTTGCGGCCAGGGAACTATGGCTACACCTTC. It yields the protein CASSLRPGNYGYTF. Complete variable domain (other parts from reference TRBV5-1 and TRBJ1-2): KAGVTQTPRYLIKTRGQQVTLSCSPISGHRSVSWYQQTPGQGLQFLFEYFSETQRNKGNFPGRFSGRQFSNSRSEMNVSTLELGDSALYLCASSLRPGNYGYTFGSGTRLTVV.

The V and J genes are TRBV3-1 and TRBJ1-2; D gene uncertain. V gave up 0 bases and J gave up 8 bases, with 7 bases separating them. Germline assignment: CDR1 LGHDT and CDR2 YNNKEL (reference sequence). This CDR3 comprises 12 residues. The CDR3 DNA sequence: TGTGCCAGCAGCCAAGATTGGCGAGGCTACACCTTC. It encodes CASSQDWRGYTF.

This clonotype was picked up a small number of times. CDR3 residues: CASSLDRAPLYEQYF. For the CDR3, the DNA is TGTGCCAGCAGTTTAGACAGGGCCCCCCTATACGAGCAGTACTTC. The chain uses TRBV27 and TRBJ2-7, with 7 bases aligning to TRBD1. Germline assignment: CDR1 MNHEY and CDR2 SMNVEV (reference sequence). The CDR3 loop spans 15 amino acids. V trimming: 2 bases; J trimming: 4 bases; junction bases outside the gene matches: 8.

This clonotype has a count of ten or more. This sequence joins TRBV29-1 and TRBJ1-1; possibly TRBD1 for D (5 bases). This CDR3 region has 12 residues. V dropped 7 bases and J dropped 2 bases, with 11 bases sitting between them. Germline lookup yields CDR1 SQVTM and CDR2 ANQGSEA. CDR3 nucleotides: TGCAGCGGGCGCAGGGTAAACACTGAAGCTTTCTTT. Translating it yields CSGRRVNTEAFF.

Only a few counts were recorded for this clonotype. This sequence joins TRBV4-1 and TRBJ1-6; D gene unclear. This CDR3 spans 15 amino acids. In germline, CDR1 is MGHRA, CDR2 YSYEKL. V shed 0 bases and J shed 6 bases, with 9 bases lying between them. The CDR3 coding sequence is TGCGCCAGCAGCCAAGATAGGCAGCGTAATTCACCCCTCCACTTT. The encoded protein is CASSQDRQRNSPLHF.

The chain combines TRBV28 with TRBJ2-1; 11 bases are shared with TRBD1. The junction had 8 bases not matched to a gene; V was cut back by 4 bases and J by 9 bases. CDR3 size: 15 residues. Germline V gene sequence: CDR1 MDHEN, CDR2 SYDVKM. CDR3 region: CASSSPGQGVSEQFF. CDR3 nucleotides: TGTGCCAGCAGTTCACCGGGACAGGGGGTGAGTGAGCAGTTCTTC.

This clonotype was detected only a few times. The CDR3, as DNA: TGCAGTGCTCGAGGGGGGGACTCCTACGAGCAGTACTTC. It yields the protein CSARGGDSYEQYF. V is TRBV20-1 and J is TRBJ2-7; possibly TRBD2 for D (7 bases). CDR1 is DFQATT and CDR2 is SNEGSKA in the germline V gene (reference sequence). V was clipped by 5 bases and J by 0 bases, with 11 bases between them. The CDR3 runs to 13 residues.

The sample holds a few counts of this clonotype. This rearrangement joins TRBV29-1 to TRBJ2-3; 10 positions match TRBD1. V was clipped by 3 bases and J by 2 bases; unmatched bases: 8. Germline V CDR1 and CDR2: SQVTM, ANQGSEA. CDR3 length: 16 amino acids. The DNA of the CDR3 is TGCAGCGTTGATTTGGACAGGGGGATCCCCACAGATACGCAGTATTTT. Translated: CSVDLDRGIPTDTQYF.

This clonotype was counted ten times or more. The chain links TRBV12-3 or TRBV12-4 to TRBJ2-1; 13 nucleotides agree with TRBD2. V was clipped by 5 bases and J by 7 bases; unmatched bases: 8. The CDR3 extends over 16 amino acids. The CDR3 DNA reads as TGTGCCAGCAGTCCCAGACTAGCGGGGGGTCTGAATGAGCAGTTCTTC. Translation: CASSPRLAGGLNEQFF.